The 13 T cell receptor beta chains listed next were all sequenced from one sample in a study of T cells in Graves' hyperthyroidism and ophthalmopathy. TCR beta CDR3 regions were amplified from RNA. HTBI primers were used for first-round RT-PCR of the TCR CDR3. TCRdb independently ran MiXCR on the multiplex PCR reads; one entry per CDR3 protein. The sample lists around 720,000 distinct CDR3 sequences, approximately 40% seen once, with around 30% in the top ten. Sequenced input: blood. The source is a woman aged 40 to 50 with Graves' hyperthyroidism.

This chain links TRBV2 with TRBJ1-2; possible D gene TRBD1, 6 bases. V was cut by 3 bases and J by 0 bases, with 11 bases left in between. Germline V gene sequence: CDR1 SNHLY, CDR2 FYNNEI. The CDR3 has 15 residues. DNA for the CDR3: TGTGCCAGCAGTGACTTGGACAGCCCTAACTATGGCTACACCTTC. This codes for CASSDLDSPNYGYTF.

This chain uses TRBV20-1 with TRBJ2-7; D tentatively fits TRBD1 or TRBD2 (5 bases each). The end of the DNA aligns better with TRBJ2-1, so the J call may be wrong. The germline V gene encodes CDR1 DFQATT and CDR2 SNEGSKA (reference sequence). The CDR3 has 13 amino acids. The CDR3 coding sequence is TGCAGTGCTAGAGGACCAGGGAGCAATGAGCAGTTCTTC. Residues: CSARGPGSNEQFF.

This clonotype has ten or more counts. The gene calls are TRBV10-1 and TRBJ2-5; D ambiguous. Deletions cut 7 bases from V and 5 bases from J, with 14 bases between. This CDR3 spans 13 amino acids. The germline V gene encodes CDR1 WNHNN and CDR2 SYGVQD (reference sequence). In DNA form, the CDR3 reads TGCGCCAGCAACGATCCGAGCGAGGAGACCCAGTACTTC. Amino acids: CASNDPSEETQYF.

V usage is TRBV11-1 and J usage is TRBJ2-7, with a weak D call TRBD2 (5 bases). The CDR3 extends over 13 amino acids. Germline V gene data show CDR1 as SGHAT and CDR2 as FQDESV (reference sequence). Deletions cut 0 bases from V and 6 bases from J, with 9 bases between. As DNA, the CDR3 is TGTGCCAGCAGCTTAGCGGGAGTGAGCGAGCAGTACTTC. It encodes CASSLAGVSEQYF.

This clonotype occurred many times. The genes are TRBV24-1 and TRBJ1-4; D unclear. The CDR3 extends over 16 amino acids. Looked up from germline, CDR1 is KGHDR and CDR2 is SFDVKD. The V end was cut by 4 bases, the J end by 1 base, with 12 bases between. CDR3 amino acids: CATSDCDRLTNEKLFF. The CDR3 DNA reads as TGTGCCACCAGTGACTGTGACCGGTTAACTAATGAAAAACTGTTTTTT.

This clonotype was detected many times. The chain links TRBV7-2 to TRBJ2-7, with D hard to call. The V and J ends lost 1 base and 0 bases respectively, with 7 bases between them. Germline CDR1 and CDR2: SGHTA and FQGNSA. This CDR3 has 14 amino acids. CDR3 region: CASSLDDNSYEQYF. DNA of the CDR3: TGTGCCAGCAGCTTAGACGACAACTCCTACGAGCAGTACTTC.

This clonotype was seen at least ten times. This chain uses TRBV7-2 with TRBJ2-7, with a weak D call TRBD2 (5 bases). Germline CDR1 is SGHTA and CDR2 is FQGNSA. Trimming removed 7 bases at V and 2 bases at J, with 12 bases between. The CDR3 loop spans 13 amino acids. The CDR3 DNA sequence: TGTGCCAGCACCCCCGAAGCGGCCTACGAGCAGTACTTC. It encodes CASTPEAAYEQYF.

The sample holds many counts of this clonotype. This chain uses TRBV7-9 with TRBJ1-1; a weak D match, TRBD1 (5 bases). Trimming stripped 6 bases from V and 3 bases from J, with 8 bases between. CDR1 is SEHNR, CDR2 FQNEAQ, per germline (reference sequence). The CDR3 is made up of 12 amino acids. DNA for the CDR3: TGTGCCAGCAGTGCAGGGCACACTGAAGCTTTCTTT. The encoded protein is CASSAGHTEAFF.

This clonotype showed up just a few times. V usage is TRBV7-8 and J usage is TRBJ2-4; 8 positions match TRBD1. Germline CDR1 reads SGHVS; CDR2 reads FQNEAQ. This CDR3 is 13 amino acids long. Trimming at V came to 6 bases and at J to 6 bases, leaving 4 bases not matched to a gene. The CDR3 reads CASRSDRANIQYF. The DNA of the CDR3 is TGTGCCAGCAGATCGGACAGGGCAAACATTCAGTACTTC.

This clonotype was detected many times. The chain recombines TRBV13 with TRBJ1-1; the D is unclear. The germline V gene encodes CDR1 PRHDT and CDR2 FYEKMQ (reference sequence). CDR3 length equals 15 residues. The V gene lost 0 bases and the J gene lost 3 bases, with 11 bases spanning the gap. The CDR3 DNA is TGTGCCAGCAGCTTAGGCCGGAAGGGTGACACTGAAGCTTTCTTT. Protein: CASSLGRKGDTEAFF. Looking up the rest from reference TRBV13 and TRBJ1-1 gives the full variable domain: AAGVIQSPRHLIKEKRETATLKCYPIPRHDTVYWYQQGPGQDPQFLISFYEKMQSDKGSIPDRFSAQQFSDYHSELNMSSLELGDSALYFCASSLGRKGDTEAFFGQGTRLTVV.

There are a few counts of this clonotype. V is TRBV6-1 and J is TRBJ2-2, with D possibly being TRBD1 or TRBD2 (5 bases each). This CDR3 comprises 14 residues. V gave up 6 bases and J gave up 6 bases, with 14 bases separating them. Germline-derived CDR1 and CDR2 are MNHNS and SASEGT. CDR3 DNA: TGTGCCAGCAGCAGCTACCAGGGAGCCGGGGAGCTGTTTTTT. Translation gives CASSSYQGAGELFF.

J is TRBJ2-1 and V is TRBV5-5, with D perhaps matching TRBD2 (6 bases). Germline assignment: CDR1 SGHKS and CDR2 YYEKEE (reference sequence). Trimming cost V 8 bases and J 8 bases, with 23 bases left between them. The CDR3 is 15 amino acids. The CDR3 here is CASQRYETWGDEQFF. DNA of the CDR3: TGTGCCAGTCAGCGGTATGAGACATGGGGGGATGAGCAGTTCTTC.

This clonotype was detected ten times or more. The chain combines TRBV5-8 with TRBJ1-2; D unclear. Germline V lookup: CDR1 SGHTS, CDR2 YDEGEE. The CDR3 loop spans 14 amino acids. Between the trimmed V and J ends, which lost 0 bases and 4 bases, there was a span of 10 bases. The CDR3, as DNA: TGTGCCAGCAGCTTGGGTCTCGGGCTCTATGGCTACACCTTC. Amino acids: CASSLGLGLYGYTF.